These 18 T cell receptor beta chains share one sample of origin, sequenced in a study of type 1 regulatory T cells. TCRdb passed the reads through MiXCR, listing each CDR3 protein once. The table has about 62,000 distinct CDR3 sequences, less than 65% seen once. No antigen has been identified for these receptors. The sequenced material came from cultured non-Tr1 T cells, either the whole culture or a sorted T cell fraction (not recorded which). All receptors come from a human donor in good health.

CDR3 sequence: CASSLITGGGNEQYF. CDR3 bases: TGTGCCAGCAGCTTAATCACGGGAGGAGGGAACGAGCAGTACTTC. V is TRBV11-2 and J is TRBJ2-7; 7 bases line up with TRBD2. Germline V gene lookup returns CDR1 SGHAT and CDR2 FQNNGV. The CDR3 runs 15 residues. V lost 2 bases to trimming and J lost 5 bases; unmatched junction nucleotides: 9.

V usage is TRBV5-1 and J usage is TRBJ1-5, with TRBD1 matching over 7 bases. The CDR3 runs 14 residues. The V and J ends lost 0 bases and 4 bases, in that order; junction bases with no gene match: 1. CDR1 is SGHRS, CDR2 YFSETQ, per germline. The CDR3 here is CASSLGGQNQPQHF. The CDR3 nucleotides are TGCGCCAGCAGCTTGGGGGGACAGAATCAGCCCCAGCATTTT.

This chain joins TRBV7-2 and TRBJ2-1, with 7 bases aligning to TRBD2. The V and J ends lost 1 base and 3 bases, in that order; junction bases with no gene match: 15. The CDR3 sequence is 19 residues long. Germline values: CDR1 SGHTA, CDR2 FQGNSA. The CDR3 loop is CASSLVVGGPRQSYNEQFF. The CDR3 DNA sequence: TGTGCCAGCAGCTTAGTCGTGGGAGGGCCGCGCCAGAGCTACAATGAGCAGTTCTTC.

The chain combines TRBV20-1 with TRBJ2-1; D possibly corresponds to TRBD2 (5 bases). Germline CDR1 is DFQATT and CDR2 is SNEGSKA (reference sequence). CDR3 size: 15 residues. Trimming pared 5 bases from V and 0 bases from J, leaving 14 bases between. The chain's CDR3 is CSAPNRAGSYNEQFF. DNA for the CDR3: TGCAGTGCTCCTAATCGTGCGGGCTCCTACAATGAGCAGTTCTTC.

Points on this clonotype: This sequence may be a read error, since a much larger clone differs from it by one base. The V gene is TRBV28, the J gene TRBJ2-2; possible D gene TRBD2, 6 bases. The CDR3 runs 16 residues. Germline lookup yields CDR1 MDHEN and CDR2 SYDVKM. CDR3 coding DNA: TGTGCCAGCAGTTTAATGTCCCCGGGTGGTGGCGGGGAGCAGTTTTTT. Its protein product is CASSLMSPGGGGEQFF.

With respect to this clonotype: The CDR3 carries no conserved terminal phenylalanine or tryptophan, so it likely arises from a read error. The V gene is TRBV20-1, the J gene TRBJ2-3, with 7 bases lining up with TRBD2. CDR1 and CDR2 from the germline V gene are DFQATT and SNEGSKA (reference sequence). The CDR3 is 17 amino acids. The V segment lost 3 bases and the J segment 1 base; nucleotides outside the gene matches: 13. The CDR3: CSASPFGLAVRTDTQYL. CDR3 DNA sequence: TGCAGTGCTAGCCCCTTTGGCCTAGCGGTTCGCACAGATACGCAGTATCTT.

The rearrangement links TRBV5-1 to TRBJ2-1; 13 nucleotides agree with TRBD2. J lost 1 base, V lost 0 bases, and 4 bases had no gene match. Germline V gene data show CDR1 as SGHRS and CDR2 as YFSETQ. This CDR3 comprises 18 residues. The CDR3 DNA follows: TGCGCCAGCAGCTTGGGACTAGCGGGAGGTGGTTCCTACAATGAGCAGTTCTTC. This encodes CASSLGLAGGGSYNEQFF.

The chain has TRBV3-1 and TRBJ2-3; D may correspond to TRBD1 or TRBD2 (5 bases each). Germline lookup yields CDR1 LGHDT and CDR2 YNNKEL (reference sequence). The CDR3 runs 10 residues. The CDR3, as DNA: TGTGCGTCGGGACCAGATACGCAGTATTTT. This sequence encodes CASGPDTQYF.

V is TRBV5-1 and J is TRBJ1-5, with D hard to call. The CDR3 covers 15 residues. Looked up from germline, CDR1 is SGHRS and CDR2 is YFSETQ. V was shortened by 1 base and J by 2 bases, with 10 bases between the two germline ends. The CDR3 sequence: CASSLSGQGNQPQHF. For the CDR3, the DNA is TGCGCCAGCAGCTTGTCCGGGCAAGGCAATCAGCCCCAGCATTTT.

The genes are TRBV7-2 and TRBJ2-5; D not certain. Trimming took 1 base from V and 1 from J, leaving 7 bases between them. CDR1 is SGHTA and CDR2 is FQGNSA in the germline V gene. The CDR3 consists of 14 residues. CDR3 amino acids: CASSLVGGQETQYF. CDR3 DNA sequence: TGTGCCAGCAGCTTAGTCGGCGGCCAAGAGACCCAGTACTTC. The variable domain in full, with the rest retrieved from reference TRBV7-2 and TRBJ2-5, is GAGVSQSPSNKVTEKGKDVELRCDPISGHTALYWYRQSLGQGLEFLIYFQGNSAPDKSGLPSDRFSAERTGGSVSTLTIQRTQQEDSAVYLCASSLVGGQETQYFGPGTRLLVL.

In DNA form, the CDR3 reads TGTGCCAGCAGCTCGTCGGGCGGCCAAGAGACCCAGTACTTC. Amino acid sequence: CASSSSGGQETQYF. This chain links TRBV11-2 with TRBJ2-5; D unclear. The CDR3 is 14 residues long. Germline V gives CDR1 SGHAT, CDR2 FQNNGV. V lost 4 bases, J lost 1 base, and 10 bases lay in between. Combining the CDR3 with reference TRBV11-2 and TRBJ2-5 gives the whole variable domain EAGVAQSPRYKIIEKRQSVAFWCNPISGHATLYWYQQILGQGPKLLIQFQNNGVVDDSQLPKDRFSAERLKGVDSTLKIQPAKLEDSAVYLCASSSSGGQETQYFGPGTRLLVL.

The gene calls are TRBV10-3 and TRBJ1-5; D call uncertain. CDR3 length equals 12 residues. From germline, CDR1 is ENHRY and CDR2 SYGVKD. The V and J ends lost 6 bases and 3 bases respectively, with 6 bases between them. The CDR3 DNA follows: TGTGCCATCAGCCCGTCCAATCAGCCCCAGCATTTT. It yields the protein CAISPSNQPQHF.

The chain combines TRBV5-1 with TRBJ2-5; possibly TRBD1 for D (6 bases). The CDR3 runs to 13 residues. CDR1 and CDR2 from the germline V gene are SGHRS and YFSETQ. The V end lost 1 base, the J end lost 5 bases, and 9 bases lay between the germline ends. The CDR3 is CASSLRQGETQYF. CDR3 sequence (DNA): TGCGCCAGCAGCTTGCGGCAGGGGGAGACCCAGTACTTC.

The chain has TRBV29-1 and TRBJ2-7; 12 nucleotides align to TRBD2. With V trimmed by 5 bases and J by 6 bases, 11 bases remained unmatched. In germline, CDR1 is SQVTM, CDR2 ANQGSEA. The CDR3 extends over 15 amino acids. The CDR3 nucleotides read TGCAGCGTTCAATCCCCTAGCGGGAGGGAAGGCGAGCAGTACTTC. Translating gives CSVQSPSGREGEQYF.

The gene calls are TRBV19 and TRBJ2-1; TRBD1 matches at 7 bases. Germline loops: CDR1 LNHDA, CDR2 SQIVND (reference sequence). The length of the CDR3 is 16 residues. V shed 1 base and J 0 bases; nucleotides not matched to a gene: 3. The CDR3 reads CASSIGRDSSYNEQFF. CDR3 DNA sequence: TGTGCCAGTAGTATAGGACGGGACAGCTCCTACAATGAGCAGTTCTTC. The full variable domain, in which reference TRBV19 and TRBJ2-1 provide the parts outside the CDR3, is DGGITQSPKYLFRKEGQNVTLSCEQNLNHDAMYWYRQDPGQGLRLIYYSQIVNDFQKGDIAEGYSVSREKKESFPLTVTSAQKNPTAFYLCASSIGRDSSYNEQFFGPGTRLTVL.

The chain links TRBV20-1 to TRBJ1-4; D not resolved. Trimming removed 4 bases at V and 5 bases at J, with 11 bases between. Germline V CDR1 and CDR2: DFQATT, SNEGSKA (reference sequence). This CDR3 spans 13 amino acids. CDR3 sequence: CSATRGNNEKLFF. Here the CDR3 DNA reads TGCAGTGCTACGCGAGGAAACAATGAAAAACTGTTTTTT.

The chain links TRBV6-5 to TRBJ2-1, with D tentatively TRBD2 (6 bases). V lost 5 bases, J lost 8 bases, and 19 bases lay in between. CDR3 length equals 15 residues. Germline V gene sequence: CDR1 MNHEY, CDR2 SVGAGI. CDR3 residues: CASSDTGTAWDEQFF. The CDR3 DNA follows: TGTGCCAGCAGTGATACCGGGACTGCCTGGGATGAGCAGTTCTTC.

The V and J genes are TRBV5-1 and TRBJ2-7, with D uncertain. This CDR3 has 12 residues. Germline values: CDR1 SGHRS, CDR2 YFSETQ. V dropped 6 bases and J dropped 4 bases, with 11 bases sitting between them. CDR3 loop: CASKSEGYEQYF. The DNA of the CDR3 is TGCGCCAGCAAGTCCGAAGGGTACGAGCAGTACTTC.